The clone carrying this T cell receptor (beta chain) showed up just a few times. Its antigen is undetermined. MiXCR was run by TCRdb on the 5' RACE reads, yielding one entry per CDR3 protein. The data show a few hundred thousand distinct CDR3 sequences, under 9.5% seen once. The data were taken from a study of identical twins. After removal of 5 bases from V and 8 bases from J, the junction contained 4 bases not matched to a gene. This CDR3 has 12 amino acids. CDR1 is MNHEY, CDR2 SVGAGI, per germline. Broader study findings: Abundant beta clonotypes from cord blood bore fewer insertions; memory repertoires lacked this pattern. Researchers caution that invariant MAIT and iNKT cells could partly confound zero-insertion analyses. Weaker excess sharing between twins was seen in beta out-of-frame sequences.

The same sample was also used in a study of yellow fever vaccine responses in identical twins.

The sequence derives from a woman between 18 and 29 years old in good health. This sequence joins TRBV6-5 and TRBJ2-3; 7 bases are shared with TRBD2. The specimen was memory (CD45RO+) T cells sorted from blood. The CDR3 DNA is TGTGCCAGCAGTCCCCGCGGGGGTACGCAGTATTTT. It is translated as CASSPRGGTQYF.